The T cell receptor beta chain described here comes from a study of cytomegalovirus exposure and HLA in healthy donors. A word on this clone: Antigen: not known.

Study-wide results and limits: Specificity for CMV antigens was confirmed in vitro for a few of the CMV-associated chains. Cytomegalovirus association was listed for 170 or so TCR beta chains. Judged likely to be a sequencing artifact was a cluster of highly shared sequence variants.

Primers: 60 Vbeta forward and 13 Jbeta reverse. Here immunoSEQ multiplex PCR was the method, and the copy in TCRdb shows in-frame clones only, minus some. Seen here are 190,000 or so clones, approximately 83% observed once, and the top ten hold about 10%. Sequencing input: PBMCs. The sequence was collected from a woman between 45 and 60 years old in good health and CMV-seropositive.

CDR3 residues: CASSQGGTGDGYTF. As DNA, the CDR3 is TGCGCCAGCAGCCAAGGGGGGACAGGGGACGGCTACACCTTC. The V and J genes are TRBV4-1 and TRBJ1-2, with TRBD1 identical over 10 bases. CDR3 size: 14 residues. Per germline, CDR1 MGHRA and CDR2 YSYEKL. V lost 1 base to trimming and J lost 8 bases; unmatched junction nucleotides: 4.